The 8 T cell receptor beta chains below were found in one sample sequenced in a study of blood T cell repertoires in COVID-19. Profiled with immunoSEQ multiplex PCR; TCRdb holds only in-frame clones, not every one. The table records about 250,000 clones, 70% to 90% of them present only once. Sequenced input: peripheral blood. The receptor set was obtained from a woman aged 40 to 49 who had recovered from COVID-19.

The V call is TRBV7-3, the J call TRBJ2-2, with no clear D. CDR3 size: 14 residues. The V and J ends lost 3 bases and 1 base respectively, with 6 bases between them. In germline, CDR1 is SGHTA, CDR2 FQGTGA. The CDR3, as DNA: TGTGCCAGCAGCTTTTCAGGGAACACCGGGGAGCTGTTTTTT. This translates into CASSFSGNTGELFF.

The chain uses TRBV7-2 and TRBJ1-2, with TRBD1 identical over 7 bases. The CDR3 has 15 amino acids. Trimming cost V 3 bases and J 1 base; bases outside gene matches: 5. CDR1 SGHTA and CDR2 FQGNSA come from the germline V gene. The CDR3 spells CASSLETGNNYGYTF. For the CDR3, the DNA is TGTGCCAGCAGCTTGGAGACAGGGAATAACTATGGCTACACCTTC.

This clone has a single count. At the DNA level, this CDR3 is encoded by other sequences in the same sample as well. V and J are TRBV24-1 and TRBJ1-4; 8 positions match TRBD1. This CDR3 is 17 amino acids long. Germline V CDR1 and CDR2: KGHDR, SFDVKD. Trimming at V came to 4 bases and at J to 0 bases, leaving 6 bases not matched to a gene. The CDR3 sequence: CATSDRGQGTTNEKLFF. The CDR3 region has the DNA TGTGCCACCAGTGACCGAGGACAGGGAACAACTAATGAAAAACTGTTTTTT.

The rearrangement links TRBV5-4 to TRBJ2-7; 11 nucleotides line up with TRBD2. The CDR3 runs 16 residues. CDR1 SGHNT and CDR2 YYREEE come from the germline V gene (reference sequence). V trimming: 0 bases; J trimming: 4 bases; junction bases outside the gene matches: 6. The CDR3 reads CASSLVPSGRIYEQYF. CDR3 coding DNA: TGTGCCAGCAGCTTGGTGCCTAGCGGGAGGATTTACGAGCAGTACTTC. Based on the CDR3 plus reference TRBV5-4 and TRBJ2-7, the full variable domain is ETGVTQSPTHLIKTRGQQVTLRCSSQSGHNTVSWYQQALGQGPQFIFQYYREEENGRGNFPPRFSGLQFPNYSSELNVNALELDDSALYLCASSLVPSGRIYEQYFGPGTRLTVT.

In its sample, this clone was seen a few times. This rearrangement joins TRBV7-8 to TRBJ2-1, with 7 bases fitting TRBD2. The V segment lost 5 bases and the J segment 9 bases; nucleotides outside the gene matches: 10. This CDR3 has 14 amino acids. Per germline, CDR1 SGHVS and CDR2 FQNEAQ. The CDR3 region has the DNA TGTGCCAGCAGCCCAGCCGGGACTACGTCTGAGCAGTTCTTC. Protein product: CASSPAGTTSEQFF.

The CDR3 DNA sequence: TGCGCCAGCAGCTTGGTACTAGCGGGAGAGGGTGAGCAGTTCTTC. Amino acids: CASSLVLAGEGEQFF. V usage is TRBV5-1 and J usage is TRBJ2-1, with TRBD2 matching 11 bases. Per germline, CDR1 SGHRS and CDR2 YFSETQ. The V and J ends lost 0 bases and 9 bases, in that order; junction bases with no gene match: 5. The CDR3 is 15 residues long.

The chain is built from TRBV19 and TRBJ2-3; possible D gene TRBD2, 5 bases. The V end lost 4 bases, the J end lost 0 bases, and 14 bases lay between the germline ends. The CDR3 covers 16 residues. Germline V gene sequence: CDR1 LNHDA, CDR2 SQIVND (reference sequence). CDR3 sequence (DNA): TGTGCCAGTAGTAACTGGCTAGCAGCTAGCACAGATACGCAGTATTTT. Its translation: CASSNWLAASTDTQYF.

The rearrangement links TRBV5-1 to TRBJ2-5; no reliable D call. The CDR3 is 14 amino acids. Germline V gives CDR1 SGHRS, CDR2 YFSETQ. Trimming left V 0 bases short and J 0 bases short, with 6 bases between. CDR3 region: CASSLVAHQETQYF. Here the CDR3 DNA reads TGCGCCAGCAGCTTGGTGGCCCACCAAGAGACCCAGTACTTC. The variable domain in full, with the rest retrieved from reference TRBV5-1 and TRBJ2-5, is KAGVTQTPRYLIKTRGQQVTLSCSPISGHRSVSWYQQTPGQGLQFLFEYFSETQRNKGNFPGRFSGRQFSNSRSEMNVSTLELGDSALYLCASSLVAHQETQYFGPGTRLLVL.